Listed here are 22 T cell receptor beta chains from one sample, sequenced in a study of identical twins. TCRdb recomputed calls from the 5' RACE reads with MiXCR, one row per CDR3 protein. The data contain roughly 230,000 distinct CDR3 sequences, around 8.3% of them seen just once; the ten biggest clones take up roughly 3.1%. This sample was also put to use in a study of yellow fever vaccine responses in identical twins.

The sequenced sample was CD8+ T cells sorted from blood. Receptors were obtained from a woman between 18 and 29 years old in good health.

This clonotype was found many times. The V and J genes are TRBV15 and TRBJ2-2; TRBD1 matches 9 bases. CDR3 length: 18 amino acids. After removal of 1 base from V and 2 bases from J, the junction contained 8 bases not matched to a gene. Germline values: CDR1 LNHNV, CDR2 YYDKDF (reference sequence). CDR3 sequence reads: CATSRGPGQGLNTGELFF. CDR3 DNA sequence: TGTGCCACCAGCAGAGGGCCGGGACAGGGATTAAACACCGGGGAGCTGTTTTTT.

This clonotype was seen only a few times. V usage is TRBV10-2 and J usage is TRBJ2-2; 12 bases fit TRBD2. The germline V gene has CDR1 WSHSY and CDR2 SAAADI. The V and J ends lost 6 bases and 4 bases, in that order; junction bases with no gene match: 6. The CDR3 is 16 residues long. Written as DNA, the CDR3 is TGCGCCAGCAGGCAGGGACTAGCGGGTCGCACCGGGGAGCTGTTTTTT. Encoded protein: CASRQGLAGRTGELFF.

V usage is TRBV20-1 and J usage is TRBJ2-2; 9 bases line up with TRBD1. The germline V gene encodes CDR1 DFQATT and CDR2 SNEGSKA (reference sequence). The V and J ends lost 6 bases and 7 bases, in that order; junction bases with no gene match: 3. CDR3 length: 12 residues. The CDR3 loop reads CSAWTGDGELFF. In DNA form, the CDR3 reads TGCAGTGCATGGACAGGGGACGGGGAGCTGTTTTTT.

The chain combines TRBV6-5 with TRBJ2-1; D may be TRBD2 (5 bases). V was pared by 2 bases and J by 0 bases, with 11 bases between. The CDR3 covers 16 residues. Germline V lookup: CDR1 MNHEY, CDR2 SVGAGI. CDR3 bases: TGTGCCAGCAGTTACGAGGGCGTTGACTCCTACAATGAGCAGTTCTTC. The encoded protein is CASSYEGVDSYNEQFF.

This clonotype was seen ten or more times. The chain links TRBV4-1 to TRBJ2-1; TRBD2 aligns across 10 bases. CDR1 is MGHRA and CDR2 is YSYEKL in the germline V gene. The CDR3 extends over 12 amino acids. Trimming cost V 10 bases and J 8 bases; bases outside gene matches: 5. The CDR3 DNA follows: TGCGCCATGGGGACTAGCGAAGATGAGCAGTTCTTC. Protein sequence: CAMGTSEDEQFF.

The chain carries TRBV20-1 and TRBJ1-1; 12 nucleotides align to TRBD1. The CDR3 is 14 amino acids. Germline V gives CDR1 DFQATT, CDR2 SNEGSKA (reference sequence). After removal of 2 bases from V and 8 bases from J, the junction contained 6 bases not matched to a gene. The CDR3 spells CSARRRDRGLEAFF. The DNA for the CDR3 is TGCAGTGCTAGACGCCGGGACAGGGGGCTGGAAGCTTTCTTT.

This clonotype was recorded at least ten times. CDR3 sequence (DNA): TGTGCCAGCAGTTTAGGCGCAGCTGCGGACTATGGCTACACCTTC. Amino acid sequence: CASSLGAAADYGYTF. The rearrangement links TRBV12-3 or TRBV12-4 to TRBJ1-2; D call uncertain. Trimming took off 1 base at V and 3 bases at J, with 12 bases between the two ends. This CDR3 has 15 residues.

The sample holds many counts of this clonotype. The rearrangement links TRBV5-1 to TRBJ2-7; no definite D call. The V gene's germline CDR1 is SGHRS and CDR2 YFSETQ. Trimming cost V 1 base and J 2 bases, with 19 bases left between them. The length of the CDR3 is 17 residues. The CDR3 nucleotides read TGCGCCAGCAGCTTGAGAACTGGTGCGGTCACTCCCTACGAGCAGTACTTC. Translating it yields CASSLRTGAVTPYEQYF. Using reference TRBV5-1 and TRBJ2-7 for the parts outside the CDR3, the full variable domain is KAGVTQTPRYLIKTRGQQVTLSCSPISGHRSVSWYQQTPGQGLQFLFEYFSETQRNKGNFPGRFSGRQFSNSRSEMNVSTLELGDSALYLCASSLRTGAVTPYEQYFGPGTRLTVT.

The rearrangement joins TRBV7-9 to TRBJ1-2; no definite D call. The V and J ends lost 7 bases and 4 bases respectively, with 7 bases between them. The CDR3 contains 11 residues. Germline V CDR1 and CDR2: SEHNR, FQNEAQ (reference sequence). The chain's CDR3 is CASTSSYGYTF. The CDR3 DNA reads as TGTGCCAGCACCTCCAGCTATGGCTACACCTTC.

This clonotype was seen just once. V and J are TRBV20-1 and TRBJ2-1; D is possibly TRBD2 (5 bases). CDR3 length: 16 residues. The V and J ends lost 0 bases and 7 bases respectively, with 19 bases between them. Germline V gives CDR1 DFQATT, CDR2 SNEGSKA (reference sequence). The CDR3 here is CSARDREGFTLNEQFF. The CDR3 coding sequence is TGCAGTGCTAGAGATCGAGAGGGCTTTACCCTTAATGAGCAGTTCTTC.

This clonotype was recorded a few times. The chain combines TRBV11-2 with TRBJ2-7, with D possibly being TRBD1 (6 bases). The CDR3 length is 13 residues. V lost 5 bases and J lost 3, with 11 bases in between. The germline V gene encodes CDR1 SGHAT and CDR2 FQNNGV. The CDR3 spells CASSIGQYYEQYF. In nucleotides, the CDR3 is TGTGCCAGCAGCATCGGACAGTACTACGAGCAGTACTTC.

This clonotype has only a few counts. CDR3 residues: CSARAVAGGYEQYF. CDR3 sequence (DNA): TGCAGTGCTAGAGCCGTAGCGGGGGGCTACGAGCAGTACTTC. The chain uses TRBV20-1 and TRBJ2-7; 10 nucleotides line up with TRBD2. The CDR3 runs to 14 residues. The V gene's germline CDR1 is DFQATT and CDR2 SNEGSKA (reference sequence). Germline trimming cut 1 base from V and 3 bases from J; bases unmatched to any gene: 3.

This clonotype has only a few counts. The chain has TRBV5-1 and TRBJ1-2; D gene ambiguous. CDR1 and CDR2 (germline): SGHRS, YFSETQ. CDR3 length: 15 residues. V was shortened by 0 bases and J by 0 bases, with 9 bases between the two germline ends. The CDR3 region has the DNA TGCGCCAGCAGCTTGGTATCGGGTGCTAACTATGGCTACACCTTC. It specifies CASSLVSGANYGYTF.

V gene TRBV20-1 combines with J gene TRBJ2-2, with D maybe TRBD2 (5 bases). The CDR3 consists of 15 residues. Germline V gives CDR1 DFQATT, CDR2 SNEGSKA (reference sequence). The V end was cut by 0 bases, the J end by 6 bases, with 14 bases between. The DNA for the CDR3 is TGCAGTGCTAGAGATGCGAGTTCGGAGGCCGGGGAGCTGTTTTTT. Protein product: CSARDASSEAGELFF.

This clonotype was recorded at least ten times. This sequence joins TRBV4-2 and TRBJ2-1; D remains unclear. Germline CDR1 and CDR2: LGHNA and YNFKEQ. The CDR3 extends over 17 amino acids. V was pared by 3 bases and J by 6 bases, with 21 bases between. CDR3 region: CASSQNKGLVPPNEQFF. CDR3 DNA sequence: TGTGCCAGCAGCCAGAACAAGGGTCTTGTGCCCCCCAATGAGCAGTTCTTC.

This clonotype appeared a few times. The chain joins TRBV10-3 to TRBJ2-2; 10 bases line up with TRBD2. The CDR3 spans 16 residues. V lost 4 bases and J lost 4; bases outside the gene matches: 6. Per germline, CDR1 ENHRY and CDR2 SYGVKD. The CDR3 region has the DNA TGTGCCATCAGTGTCCCACTAGCGGGAAGCACCGGGGAGCTGTTTTTT. This translates into CAISVPLAGSTGELFF.

The table lists this clonotype with a few counts. The CDR3 loop reads CASSNGDRHTGELFF. DNA of the CDR3: TGTGCCAGCAGCAACGGGGACAGACACACCGGGGAGCTGTTTTTT. This rearrangement joins TRBV7-8 to TRBJ2-2, with 7 bases aligning to TRBD1. Per the germline V gene, CDR1 is SGHVS and CDR2 is FQNEAQ. Trimming took 5 bases from V and 3 from J; bases not matched to a gene: 6. This CDR3 is built from 15 residues.

This clonotype was recorded at least ten times. V usage is TRBV15 and J usage is TRBJ2-3; D not resolved. Germline CDR1 LNHNV, CDR2 YYDKDF (reference sequence). V shed 0 bases and J shed 1 base, with 8 bases lying between them. This CDR3 contains 15 residues. As DNA, the CDR3 is TGTGCCACCAGCAGAGATCCCAGCGGCACAGATACGCAGTATTTT. Translated, it gives CATSRDPSGTDTQYF.

This clonotype was found many times. The chain combines TRBV9 with TRBJ2-2; D uncertain. Germline V gene sequence: CDR1 SGDLS, CDR2 YYNGEE. V dropped 4 bases and J dropped 3 bases, with 13 bases sitting between them. The CDR3 length is 15 residues. CDR3 DNA: TGTGCCAGCAGCCCTAGGTCCGGCGACACCGGGGAGCTGTTTTTT. Translation gives CASSPRSGDTGELFF.

This clonotype has at least ten counts. The J gene is TRBJ2-1, the V gene TRBV7-8; 9 bases are a match to TRBD2. This CDR3 has 16 residues. V trimming: 4 bases; J trimming: 0 bases; junction bases outside the gene matches: 4. In germline, CDR1 is SGHVS, CDR2 FQNEAQ. The CDR3 region has the DNA TGTGCCAGCAGCTGGATAGCGGGAGCCTCCTACAATGAGCAGTTCTTC. Translation: CASSWIAGASYNEQFF. Using reference TRBV7-8 and TRBJ2-1 for the parts outside the CDR3, the full variable domain is GAGVSQSPRYKVAKRGQDVALRCDPISGHVSLFWYQQALGQGPEFLTYFQNEAQLDKSGLPSDRFFAERPEGSVSTLKIQRTQQEDSAVYLCASSWIAGASYNEQFFGPGTRLTVL.

In its sample, this clonotype was seen many times. The chain uses TRBV12-3 or TRBV12-4 and TRBJ1-5; no reliable D call. V was pared by 3 bases and J by 9 bases, with 21 bases between. This CDR3 contains 16 residues. CDR3: CASSFSDGFPRGPQHF. For the CDR3, the DNA is TGTGCCAGCAGTTTTTCCGACGGTTTCCCGAGAGGGCCCCAGCATTTT.

The J gene is TRBJ2-1, the V gene TRBV9; the D is unclear. The CDR3 has 15 residues. V was pared by 3 bases and J by 1 base, with 11 bases between. The germline V gene has CDR1 SGDLS and CDR2 YYNGEE. The CDR3 nucleotides are TGTGCCAGCAGCGCTAGAGCCGGGTCCTACAATGAGCAGTTCTTC. Its translation is CASSARAGSYNEQFF.